This T cell receptor beta chain stems from a study of neurological immune-mediated disorders. Healthy control samples came from blood bank volunteers in Maryland, USA. Sorted libraries were made with some 950,000 CD4+ or CD8+ T cells. The sample holds many counts of this clonotype. There are 12 residues in the CDR3. In germline, CDR1 is SNHLY, CDR2 FYNNEI. Trimming stripped 7 bases from V and 12 bases from J, with 18 bases between. TCRdb fed the 5' RACE reads into MiXCR, producing one record per CDR3 protein. The data contain 30,000 to 35,000 distinct CDR3 sequences, around 4% of them seen just once; the ten biggest clones take up about 23%.

The genes are TRBV2 and TRBJ1-2; a weak D match, TRBD1 (6 bases). The TCR comes from a woman in her forties in good health. What was sequenced was CD4+ T cells from blood. In nucleotides, the CDR3 is TGTGCCAGCACTCTTAACAGGGATATCAACACCTTC. This codes for CASTLNRDINTF.